This T cell receptor beta chain was observed in a study of cytomegalovirus exposure and HLA in healthy donors. The donors gave bone marrow, and they were healthy. The PCR contained 60 Vbeta and 13 Jbeta primers. TCRdb keeps only in-frame clones here, not all; method: immunoSEQ multiplex PCR. The sample gives roughly 240,000 clones, 82% of which show up once; approximately 5.3% is in the top ten. The germline CDR1 and CDR2 sequences are MNHEY and SVGAGI. The CDR3 contains 15 residues. The germline V and J ends were trimmed by 5 bases and 5 bases, with 19 bases remaining between them. The sequencing sample was made of PBMCs. The receptor was derived from a woman aged 40-49 years in good health and CMV-seropositive. The chain couples TRBV6-5 to TRBJ2-7; weak D call: TRBD2 (6 bases). CDR3 coding DNA: TGTGCCAGCAGTGGCTCGACTAGTCTCTTCCACGAGCAGTACTTC. It codes for CASSGSTSLFHEQYF.